The source of this T cell receptor beta chain is a study of blood T cell repertoires in COVID-19. The table came from immunoSEQ multiplex PCR; TCRdb's copy has only in-frame clones and leaves some out. The sample yields about 220,000 clones, approximately 85% seen once. The table lists this clone with a count of one. CDR3 length equals 16 residues. The V end lost 1 base, the J end lost 0 bases, and 13 bases lay between the germline ends. The V gene's germline CDR1 is SGHTA and CDR2 FQGNSA. The origin of this receptor is a man aged 50-59 years who had recovered from COVID-19. The chain joins TRBV7-2 to TRBJ2-7; the D gene is possibly TRBD1 (6 bases). The sample was peripheral blood. The CDR3 protein is CASSLGPGVSSYEQYF. The CDR3 DNA reads TGTGCCAGCAGCTTAGGTCCAGGGGTGAGCTCCTACGAGCAGTACTTC. Filled out from reference TRBV7-2 and TRBJ2-7, the complete variable domain reads GAGVSQSPSNKVTEKGKDVELRCDPISGHTALYWYRQSLGQGLEFLIYFQGNSAPDKSGLPSDRFSAERTGGSVSTLTIQRTQQEDSAVYLCASSLGPGVSSYEQYFGPGTRLTVT.